The 22 T cell receptor beta chains reported below all come from one sample, sequenced in a study of a mutant IDH1 vaccine in newly diagnosed glioma. Sequencing was performed with immunoSEQ multiplex PCR; in TCRdb, only in-frame clones are kept and a portion is missing. In the table there are 30,000 to 35,000 clones, around 80% of which are singletons. Time point defined: baseline, week 1 (first vaccination visit). The treatment denotes: pre-vaccination baseline after standard-of-care therapy. The sequencing here drew on peripheral blood mononuclear cells (PBMCs), taken from a glioma patient treated with radiotherapy, temozolomide or both. Receptors originate from a man aged 50 to 59 with glioma. Some clones in this sample may be carry-over from other donors' samples.

V and J are TRBV12-5 and TRBJ2-7, with D unclear. The CDR3 contains 15 residues. CDR1 LGHNT and CDR2 FRNRAP come from the germline V gene. Trimming cost V 2 bases and J 3 bases, with 14 bases left between them. In DNA form, the CDR3 reads TGTGCTAGTGGTTTGCCCGAGGTGGCAGTCTACGAGCAGTACTTC. Its protein is CASGLPEVAVYEQYF.

This sequence joins TRBV28 and TRBJ2-5, with 7 nucleotides matching TRBD2. Germline V gene sequence: CDR1 MDHEN, CDR2 SYDVKM. V was clipped by 3 bases and J by 5 bases; unmatched bases: 3. The CDR3 has 13 residues. The CDR3 DNA reads as TGTGCCAGCAGTTTCGGGAGGTGGGAGACCCAGTACTTC. It is translated as CASSFGRWETQYF.

J is TRBJ2-7 and V is TRBV13; TRBD2 agrees at 10 bases. In germline, CDR1 is PRHDT, CDR2 FYEKMQ (reference sequence). This CDR3 region has 16 residues. The V and J ends lost 5 bases and 6 bases, in that order; junction bases with no gene match: 13. CDR3 region: CASSPGGSGGRGEQYF. The CDR3 DNA reads as TGTGCCAGCAGCCCAGGAGGTAGCGGGGGGCGTGGCGAGCAGTACTTC.

Only one count was recorded for this clone. The chain is built from TRBV6-1 and TRBJ2-2; possibly TRBD1 for D (6 bases). The CDR3 has 14 residues. In germline, CDR1 is MNHNS, CDR2 SASEGT. V was trimmed by 11 bases and J by 6 bases, leaving 19 bases between them. The CDR3 protein is CAGIRDTAAGELFF. The CDR3 DNA reads as TGTGCCGGGATCCGGGACACCGCCGCCGGGGAGCTGTTTTTT.

CDR3: CASSPSAETQYF. CDR3 DNA: TGTGCCAGCAGTCCTAGCGCGGAGACCCAGTACTTC. The rearrangement links TRBV6-6 to TRBJ2-5, with D possibly TRBD2 on 6 matching bases. V lost 5 bases, J lost 5 bases, and 9 bases lay in between. CDR1 is MNHNY, CDR2 SVGAGI, per germline (reference sequence). The CDR3 runs to 12 residues.

J is TRBJ1-6 and V is TRBV6-5; tentatively, D is TRBD1 (5 bases). The germline V gene encodes CDR1 MNHEY and CDR2 SVGAGI. This CDR3 contains 15 residues. The V and J ends lost 5 bases and 5 bases respectively, with 13 bases between them. The CDR3 DNA sequence: TGTGCCAGCAGTCGGACAACCGGAGATAATTCACCCCTCCACTTT. Translating it yields CASSRTTGDNSPLHF.

The rearrangement joins TRBV19 to TRBJ2-7; 13 bases line up with TRBD2. V gave up 3 bases and J gave up 2 bases; unmatched junction bases: 4. Germline-derived CDR1 and CDR2 are LNHDA and SQIVND (reference sequence). This CDR3 contains 16 residues. The CDR3: CASSMGTSGIPYEQYF. Written as DNA, the CDR3 is TGTGCCAGTAGTATGGGGACTAGCGGGATCCCCTACGAGCAGTACTTC.

The table lists this clone with a few counts. The chain links TRBV28 to TRBJ2-2, with 9 positions matching TRBD1. J gave up 6 bases and V 5 bases, and 10 bases lay outside the gene matches. This CDR3 has 16 residues. From germline, CDR1 is MDHEN and CDR2 SYDVKM. As DNA, the CDR3 is TGTGCCAGCAGTCTTCCTCAGGGACAGGGACCCGGGGAGCTGTTTTTT. Translating gives CASSLPQGQGPGELFF.

This clone has only one observation. The rearrangement uses TRBV4-3 and TRBJ1-2, with TRBD1 identical over 7 bases. From germline, CDR1 is LGHNA and CDR2 YSLEER. The CDR3 is made up of 17 amino acids. V was pared by 0 bases and J by 3 bases, with 10 bases of the junction left unmatched. The CDR3, as DNA: TGCGCCAGCAGCCAAGAATCCAGGGGGAATACTGACTATGGCTACACCTTC. Residues: CASSQESRGNTDYGYTF.

The chain carries TRBV7-2 and TRBJ2-3; D perhaps matches TRBD2 (5 bases). Trimming removed 5 bases from V and 7 bases from J, with 10 bases in between. The CDR3 length is 12 residues. Germline loops: CDR1 SGHTA, CDR2 FQGNSA. The CDR3 DNA follows: TGTGCCAGCAGCCCTCCGGGATATACGCAGTATTTT. Residues: CASSPPGYTQYF.

This clone showed up just a few times. The chain is built from TRBV20-1 and TRBJ1-1, with D unclear. Germline CDR1 is DFQATT and CDR2 is SNEGSKA (reference sequence). Trimming left V 0 bases short and J 7 bases short, with 6 bases between. The CDR3 spans 11 residues. Here the CDR3 DNA reads TGCAGTGCTAGAGATCAAGGTGAAGCTTTCTTT. Translation: CSARDQGEAFF.

The chain employs TRBV6-5 and TRBJ1-2; D uncertain. Trimming cost V 5 bases and J 4 bases, with 17 bases left between them. Germline V gene lookup returns CDR1 MNHEY and CDR2 SVGAGI. The CDR3 runs to 15 residues. In DNA, the CDR3 is TGTGCCAGCAGTCGAACAGTTAACCCAACCTATGGCTACACCTTC. Its translation is CASSRTVNPTYGYTF.

The chain combines TRBV6-6 with TRBJ2-7; no reliable D call. The CDR3 spans 13 residues. Germline assignment: CDR1 MNHNY and CDR2 SVGAGI (reference sequence). V lost 8 bases and J 2 bases, leaving 13 bases between the germline ends. DNA of the CDR3: TGTGCCAGCCTCCTTGGGGTAACCTACGAGCAGTACTTC. It yields the protein CASLLGVTYEQYF.

The genes are TRBV6-5 and TRBJ1-1, with D possibly matching TRBD1 (6 bases). Trimming took off 5 bases at V and 3 bases at J, with 10 bases between the two ends. The germline CDR1 and CDR2 sequences are MNHEY and SVGAGI. The CDR3 has 13 residues. CDR3 sequence: CASSRRGDTEAFF. The DNA of the CDR3 is TGTGCCAGCAGTCGGAGGGGGGACACTGAAGCTTTCTTT.

The J gene is TRBJ1-1, the V gene TRBV5-6, with TRBD1 as a possible D gene (6 bases). CDR1 SGHDT and CDR2 YYEEEE come from the germline V gene. Deletions cut 2 bases from V and 0 bases from J, with 8 bases between. The CDR3 covers 14 residues. Here the CDR3 DNA reads TGTGCCAGCAGCTTCGGGGGCCTGAACACTGAAGCTTTCTTT. It yields the protein CASSFGGLNTEAFF. The variable domain in full, with the rest retrieved from reference TRBV5-6 and TRBJ1-1, is DAGVTQSPTHLIKTRGQQVTLRCSPKSGHDTVSWYQQALGQGPQFIFQYYEEEERQRGNFPDRFSGHQFPNYSSELNVNALLLGDSALYLCASSFGGLNTEAFFGQGTRLTVV.

The rearrangement links TRBV19 to TRBJ2-2; TRBD1 agrees at 7 bases. Germline CDR1 and CDR2: LNHDA and SQIVND (reference sequence). Losses at the gene ends were 6 bases for V and 4 bases for J; bases not matched to a gene: 8. This CDR3 spans 15 amino acids. DNA of the CDR3: TGTGCCAGTAGGATCACAGGGGTGACCACCGGGGAGCTGTTTTTT. Translating it yields CASRITGVTTGELFF. The entire variable domain, with the rest obtained from reference TRBV19 and TRBJ2-2, is as follows: DGGITQSPKYLFRKEGQNVTLSCEQNLNHDAMYWYRQDPGQGLRLIYYSQIVNDFQKGDIAEGYSVSREKKESFPLTVTSAQKNPTAFYLCASRITGVTTGELFFGEGSRLTVL.

This sequence joins TRBV30 and TRBJ2-2; no clear D gene. The germline gives CDR1 GTSNPN, CDR2 SVGIG (reference sequence). This CDR3 spans 12 amino acids. Trimming shortened V by 1 base and J by 7 bases, and 7 bases separated the two germline ends. Written as DNA, the CDR3 is TGTGCCTGGAGTGGTTTGGTCGGGGAGCTGTTTTTT. Encoded protein: CAWSGLVGELFF.

The rearrangement links TRBV30 to TRBJ1-1; no firm D call. The germline V gene encodes CDR1 GTSNPN and CDR2 SVGIG (reference sequence). The CDR3 length is 13 residues. Trimming shortened V by 3 bases and J by 4 bases, and 12 bases separated the two germline ends. As DNA, the CDR3 is TGTGCCTGGAGCCCGGGGTATTTCACTGAAGCTTTCTTT. Encoded protein: CAWSPGYFTEAFF.

The rearrangement uses TRBV2 and TRBJ2-7; D is undetermined. The CDR3 has 16 residues. CDR1 SNHLY and CDR2 FYNNEI come from the germline V gene. V was shortened by 6 bases and J by 1 base, with 19 bases between the two germline ends. In DNA form, the CDR3 reads TGTGCCAGCAGCAGACGGATCTCCCCCGATTCCTACGAGCAGTACTTC. Its protein product is CASSRRISPDSYEQYF.

The rearrangement uses TRBV5-1 and TRBJ2-2; D unclear. Germline CDR1 reads SGHRS; CDR2 reads YFSETQ. This CDR3 is built from 12 residues. Trimming removed 4 bases at V and 1 base at J, with 2 bases between. As DNA, the CDR3 is TGCGCCAGCAGCCGGAACACCGGGGAGCTGTTTTTT. Encoded protein: CASSRNTGELFF.

V gene TRBV2 combines with J gene TRBJ1-2; weak D call: TRBD1 (5 bases). Trimming took off 7 bases at V and 4 bases at J, with 7 bases between the two ends. The germline V gene has CDR1 SNHLY and CDR2 FYNNEI. CDR3 length: 11 residues. This chain's CDR3 is CASTGTYGYTF. The CDR3 region has the DNA TGTGCCAGCACCGGGACCTATGGCTACACCTTC. The whole variable domain, remainder taken from reference TRBV2 and TRBJ1-2, is EPEVTQTPSHQVTQMGQEVILRCVPISNHLYFYWYRQILGQKVEFLVSFYNNEISEKSEIFDDQFSVERPDGSNFTLKIRSTKLEDSAMYFCASTGTYGYTFGSGTRLTVV.

This clone was counted a single time. The chain couples TRBV5-1 to TRBJ2-7; the D gene could be TRBD1 or TRBD2 (5 bases each). CDR3 length equals 14 residues. The germline V gene encodes CDR1 SGHRS and CDR2 YFSETQ. The V gene lost 0 bases and the J gene lost 4 bases, with 11 bases spanning the gap. For the CDR3, the DNA is TGCGCCAGCAGCTTGGATCGGGACGCGTACGAGCAGTACTTC. Translated, it gives CASSLDRDAYEQYF.